Listed below are T cell receptor beta chains from one sample, sequenced in a study of blood T cell repertoires in COVID-19. Clones were read by immunoSEQ multiplex PCR, and TCRdb kept only the in-frame ones, dropping some. In the table there are approximately 58,000 clones, about three quarters of which are singletons. The sequenced sample consisted of peripheral blood. These receptors came from a man in his 70s with active or convalescent COVID-19. Both conserved end residues are part of each CDR3. The D gene is left open where the match is weak. Rows give clone size only sometimes, using once, few, many, or a class for an expanded clone.

d_call: .
clone_size: .
j_call: TRBJ2-7
v_call: TRBV21-1
cdr3_aa: CASSKRTSDHEQYF

d_call: .
clone_size: .
j_call: TRBJ1-1
v_call: TRBV6-4
cdr3_aa: CASSYDGGTEAFF

d_call: TRBD2
clone_size: .
j_call: TRBJ2-7
v_call: TRBV9
cdr3_aa: CASSVGGFSYEQYF

d_call: .
clone_size: .
j_call: TRBJ1-3
v_call: TRBV21-1
cdr3_aa: CASSPQGGRRRLSGNTIYF

d_call: .
clone_size: .
j_call: TRBJ2-1
v_call: TRBV6-6
cdr3_aa: CASSLPLDFLGYNEQFF

d_call: .
clone_size: .
j_call: TRBJ2-7
v_call: TRBV27
cdr3_aa: CASSLRGEQYF

d_call: .
clone_size: .
j_call: TRBJ2-7
v_call: TRBV15
cdr3_aa: CATSRALPRGAPHEQYF

d_call: TRBD1
clone_size: .
j_call: TRBJ1-4
v_call: TRBV28
cdr3_aa: CASSYTRGRTEKLFF

d_call: TRBD1
clone_size: .
j_call: TRBJ2-7
v_call: TRBV28
cdr3_aa: CASSLPTGPKSYEQYF

d_call: .
clone_size: once
j_call: TRBJ2-5
v_call: TRBV11-3
cdr3_aa: CASSLEQGQETQYF

d_call: TRBD2
clone_size: .
j_call: TRBJ2-3
v_call: TRBV11-2
cdr3_aa: CASSQRGGPDTQYF

d_call: TRBD2
clone_size: few
j_call: TRBJ2-2
v_call: TRBV9
cdr3_aa: CASSFVPSGGGELFF

d_call: TRBD1
clone_size: few
j_call: TRBJ1-1
v_call: TRBV19
cdr3_aa: CASRAHRGRGTEAFF

d_call: TRBD1
clone_size: .
j_call: TRBJ1-4
v_call: TRBV9
cdr3_aa: CASSADPGTVTTNEKLFF

d_call: .
clone_size: .
j_call: TRBJ1-5
v_call: TRBV2
cdr3_aa: CASSVGLLGNQPQHF

d_call: .
clone_size: .
j_call: TRBJ1-1
v_call: TRBV18
cdr3_aa: CASSPGNTEAFF